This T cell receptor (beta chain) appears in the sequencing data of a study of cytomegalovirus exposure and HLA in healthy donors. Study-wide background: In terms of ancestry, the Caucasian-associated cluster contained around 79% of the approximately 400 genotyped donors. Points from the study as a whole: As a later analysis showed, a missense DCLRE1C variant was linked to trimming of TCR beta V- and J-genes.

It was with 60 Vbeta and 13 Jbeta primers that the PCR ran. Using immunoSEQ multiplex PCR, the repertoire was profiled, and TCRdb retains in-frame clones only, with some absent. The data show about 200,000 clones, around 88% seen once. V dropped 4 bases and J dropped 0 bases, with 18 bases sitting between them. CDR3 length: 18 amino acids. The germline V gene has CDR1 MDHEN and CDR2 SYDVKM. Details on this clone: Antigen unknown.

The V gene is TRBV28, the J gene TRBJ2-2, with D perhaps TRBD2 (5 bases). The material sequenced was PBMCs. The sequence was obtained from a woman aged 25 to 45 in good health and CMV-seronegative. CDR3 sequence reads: CASSSPGPGIANTGELFF. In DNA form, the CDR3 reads TGTGCCAGCAGTTCCCCTGGGCCGGGAATCGCGAACACCGGGGAGCTGTTTTTT. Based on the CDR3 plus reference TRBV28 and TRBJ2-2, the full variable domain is DVKVTQSSRYLVKRTGEKVFLECVQDMDHENMFWYRQDPGLGLRLIYFSYDVKMKEKGDIPEGYSVSREKKERFSLILESASTNQTSMYLCASSSPGPGIANTGELFFGEGSRLTVL.